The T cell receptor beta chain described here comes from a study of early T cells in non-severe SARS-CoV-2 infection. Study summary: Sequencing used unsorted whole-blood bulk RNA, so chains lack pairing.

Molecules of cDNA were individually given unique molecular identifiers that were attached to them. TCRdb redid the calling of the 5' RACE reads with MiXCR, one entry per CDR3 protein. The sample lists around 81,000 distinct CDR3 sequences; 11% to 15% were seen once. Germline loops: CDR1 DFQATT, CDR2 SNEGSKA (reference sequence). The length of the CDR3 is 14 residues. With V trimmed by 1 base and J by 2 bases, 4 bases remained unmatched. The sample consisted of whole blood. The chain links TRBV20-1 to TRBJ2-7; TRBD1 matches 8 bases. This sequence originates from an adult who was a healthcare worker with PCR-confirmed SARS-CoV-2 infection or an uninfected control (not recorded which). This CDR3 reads CSARAQGAAYEQYF. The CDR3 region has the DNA TGCAGTGCTAGAGCTCAGGGGGCTGCCTACGAGCAGTACTTC.